This T cell receptor (beta chain) was captured in a study of neurological immune-mediated disorders. TCRdb recomputed calls from the 5' RACE reads with MiXCR, one row per CDR3 protein. The sample holds 84,000 or so distinct CDR3 sequences; around 4.7% are singletons and the top ten take around 5%. The CDR3 consists of 15 residues. Per germline, CDR1 ENHRY and CDR2 SYGVKD. Trimming took 2 bases from V and 0 from J, leaving 8 bases between them. Time point defined: longitudinal time-point 3. This clonotype has a count of ten or more. The sample comprised PBMCs. The clonotype originates from a woman aged 60-75 years with multiple sclerosis. V is TRBV10-3 and J is TRBJ1-3; D is possibly TRBD1 (5 bases). The CDR3 nucleotides read TGTGCCATCAGTGAGCGCCAGGGCTCTGGAAACACCATATATTTT. Its translation: CAISERQGSGNTIYF.